A single count supports the clone carrying this T cell receptor (beta chain). Sequenced by immunoSEQ multiplex PCR; TCRdb stores in-frame clones only, minus some. The table shows roughly 160,000 clones, with roughly nine tenths occurring only once. The data derive from a study of T cell responses to AZD1222 COVID-19 vaccine. The receptor was isolated from an adult who received the AZD1222 COVID-19 vaccine. The material was peripheral blood, obtained 28 days after the second AZD1222 dose.

The CDR3 sequence is CASSQVQGVGGYTF. The CDR3 DNA is TGCGCCAGCAGCCAAGTTCAGGGGGTAGGTGGCTACACCTTC. The J gene is TRBJ1-2, the V gene TRBV4-1; 7 bases map to TRBD1. From germline, CDR1 is MGHRA and CDR2 YSYEKL. The V segment lost 1 base and the J segment 7 bases; nucleotides outside the gene matches: 6. This CDR3 is 14 amino acids long.